This passage covers 21 T cell receptor beta chains from one sample sequenced in a study of cytomegalovirus exposure and HLA in healthy donors. PCR primers comprised 60 Vbeta and 13 Jbeta primers. Sequencing used immunoSEQ multiplex PCR; TCRdb keeps in-frame clones, though not all of them. Counted here are just under 95,000 clones, about 84% occurring once; the ten biggest clones make up 1% to 1.5%. Sequencing was done on a sample of PBMCs. The origin of the receptors is a girl aged 2 to 10 in good health and CMV-seropositive.

This chain links TRBV7-8 with TRBJ2-5; D possibly corresponds to TRBD2 (6 bases). CDR1 and CDR2 (germline): SGHVS, FQNEAQ. The CDR3 is 13 amino acids. Trimming removed 5 bases from V and 5 bases from J, with 12 bases in between. The CDR3 loop reads CASSPWGVETQYF. DNA of the CDR3: TGTGCCAGCAGCCCGTGGGGGGTCGAGACCCAGTACTTC.

The rearrangement links TRBV6-5 to TRBJ1-2; 8 nucleotides agree with TRBD1. From germline, CDR1 is MNHEY and CDR2 SVGAGI. V dropped 0 bases and J dropped 8; count of bases not matched to a gene: 5. The CDR3 has 14 residues. The CDR3 region is CASSYSGQGWGYTF. DNA for the CDR3: TGTGCCAGCAGTTACTCAGGACAGGGATGGGGCTACACCTTC.

Only a few counts were recorded for this clone. The V call is TRBV9, the J call TRBJ2-3; TRBD2 matches 10 bases. The CDR3 totals 16 residues. The trim removed 2 bases at V and 7 bases at J, leaving 10 bases unmatched. The germline CDR1 and CDR2 sequences are SGDLS and YYNGEE. CDR3 region: CASSVHSSGSGNTQYF. The CDR3 DNA is TGTGCCAGCAGCGTCCATTCTAGCGGGAGTGGAAATACGCAGTATTTT.

The chain links TRBV19 to TRBJ2-1, with 12 bases fitting TRBD2. The length of the CDR3 is 17 residues. With 4 bases clipped from V and 3 bases from J, the junction kept 7 bases outside the gene matches. Germline CDR1 reads LNHDA; CDR2 reads SQIVND (reference sequence). The CDR3: CASSTRLAGANYNEQFF. The CDR3 bases are TGTGCCAGTAGTACGCGACTAGCGGGAGCGAACTACAATGAGCAGTTCTTC.

The rearrangement joins TRBV25-1 to TRBJ1-2, with D possibly matching TRBD1 (5 bases). The ends were cut back, 2 bases at V and 4 bases at J, with 14 bases in the middle. Germline V lookup: CDR1 MGHDK, CDR2 SYGVNS. The CDR3 runs 15 residues. The CDR3 sequence is CASSEGGGSIYGYTF. The CDR3 nucleotides read TGTGCCAGCAGTGAAGGGGGGGGTTCAATCTATGGCTACACCTTC.

The genes are TRBV5-1 and TRBJ2-5; the D gene is possibly TRBD1 (6 bases). The CDR3 has 14 amino acids. CDR1 SGHRS and CDR2 YFSETQ come from the germline V gene. V dropped 4 bases and J dropped 1 base, with 11 bases sitting between them. The CDR3 region is CASSTDRSQETQYF. The CDR3 DNA follows: TGCGCCAGCAGCACAGACAGGTCCCAAGAGACCCAGTACTTC.

This sequence joins TRBV6-6 and TRBJ1-4; D is unclear. Per the germline V gene, CDR1 is MNHNY and CDR2 is SVGAGI (reference sequence). This CDR3 contains 15 residues. The ends were cut back, 0 bases at V and 7 bases at J, with 12 bases in the middle. For the CDR3, the DNA is TGTGCCAGCAGTTACTCACAGTTGCCTGGTGAAAAACTGTTTTTT. Protein: CASSYSQLPGEKLFF.

This rearrangement joins TRBV29-1 to TRBJ2-3, with 8 nucleotides matching TRBD1. V lost 6 bases to trimming and J lost 4 bases; unmatched junction nucleotides: 12. Per the germline V gene, CDR1 is SQVTM and CDR2 is ANQGSEA. The CDR3 loop spans 15 amino acids. CDR3 sequence (DNA): TGCAGCGTCAAGACCAGGGGGCGCGAAGCAGATACGCAGTATTTT. It specifies CSVKTRGREADTQYF.

This chain links TRBV12-5 with TRBJ2-3; perhaps TRBD2 as D (5 bases). This CDR3 has 15 residues. CDR1 is LGHNT and CDR2 is FRNRAP in the germline V gene. V was shortened by 5 bases and J by 0 bases, with 12 bases between the two germline ends. The CDR3 region is CASGTGRTSTDTQYF. The CDR3 DNA reads as TGTGCTAGTGGTACCGGACGGACTAGCACAGATACGCAGTATTTT.

The V call is TRBV30, the J call TRBJ1-4; TRBD1 matches at 7 bases. This CDR3 has 13 residues. The V gene end was trimmed by 7 bases and the J gene end by 8 bases; junction bases not matched to a gene: 10. Germline V gene lookup returns CDR1 GTSNPN and CDR2 SVGIG (reference sequence). This CDR3 reads CAYTNRGGEKLFF. As DNA, the CDR3 is TGTGCCTACACCAACAGGGGAGGCGAAAAACTGTTTTTT. Full variable domain (missing parts from reference TRBV30 and TRBJ1-4): SQTIHQWPATLVQPVGSPLSLECTVEGTSNPNLYWYRQAAGRGLQLLFYSVGIGQISSEVPQNLSASRPQDRQFILSSKKLLLSDSGFYLCAYTNRGGEKLFFGSGTQLSVL.

V and J are TRBV14 and TRBJ1-3; D gene ambiguous. In germline, CDR1 is SGHDN, CDR2 FVKESK. The V end lost 1 base, the J end lost 10 bases, and 8 bases lay between the germline ends. The CDR3 consists of 12 residues. CDR3 protein: CASSQAVWTIYF. The CDR3 nucleotides are TGTGCCAGCAGCCAAGCAGTTTGGACCATATATTTT.

V usage is TRBV30 and J usage is TRBJ1-5; weak D call: TRBD1 (5 bases). Trimming pared 3 bases from V and 5 bases from J, leaving 11 bases between. The CDR3 length is 13 residues. Germline V gene data show CDR1 as GTSNPN and CDR2 as SVGIG (reference sequence). The CDR3 bases are TGTGCCTGGAGGGTGGGAGGGGATCAGCCCCAGCATTTT. Translating it yields CAWRVGGDQPQHF.

This clone has a single count. The chain couples TRBV6-4 to TRBJ2-2; 7 bases are shared with TRBD2. The CDR3 length is 14 residues. In germline, CDR1 is MRHNA, CDR2 SNTAGT. V gave up 2 bases and J gave up 3 bases; unmatched junction bases: 0. For the CDR3, the DNA is TGTGCCAGCAGTGACCGGGAGGACACCGGGGAGCTGTTTTTT. Its protein product is CASSDREDTGELFF.

The V call is TRBV4-1, the J call TRBJ2-5, with D perhaps TRBD2 (5 bases). The last part of the DNA fits TRBJ2-7 better; the J call may be wrong. Germline CDR1 reads MGHRA; CDR2 reads YSYEKL. CDR3 length equals 14 residues. DNA of the CDR3: TGCGCCAGCAGCCAAGTAGCGAGCTCCTACGAGCAGTACTTC. Protein sequence: CASSQVASSYEQYF.

This chain links TRBV28 with TRBJ1-4; the D gene is possibly TRBD1 (5 bases). Trimming cost V 4 bases and J 5 bases, with 17 bases left between them. CDR3 size: 16 residues. The germline V gene encodes CDR1 MDHEN and CDR2 SYDVKM. The CDR3: CASSYGPTGGNEKLFF. The DNA for the CDR3 is TGTGCCAGCAGTTATGGACCTACGGGGGGAAATGAAAAACTGTTTTTT.

This chain links TRBV5-6 with TRBJ2-7; D is uncertain. Germline V gene data show CDR1 as SGHDT and CDR2 as YYEEEE. This CDR3 contains 12 residues. Trimming cost V 6 bases and J 2 bases, with 9 bases left between them. The CDR3 DNA follows: TGTGCCAGCAAGACTTTTACCTACGAGCAGTACTTC. Its translation: CASKTFTYEQYF.

The chain is built from TRBV5-4 and TRBJ1-1; 10 positions agree with TRBD1. The V and J ends lost 5 bases and 2 bases, in that order; junction bases with no gene match: 6. The CDR3 is made up of 15 amino acids. CDR1 is SGHNT and CDR2 is YYREEE in the germline V gene (reference sequence). The CDR3 nucleotides read TGTGCCAGCAGAGACTGGACAGGGGGAAACACTGAAGCTTTCTTT. Translated, it gives CASRDWTGGNTEAFF.

The chain joins TRBV29-1 to TRBJ2-1, with 8 bases matching TRBD1. Trimming cost V 4 bases and J 12 bases; bases outside gene matches: 17. This CDR3 spans 15 amino acids. Germline V CDR1 and CDR2: SQVTM, ANQGSEA. The CDR3 loop reads CSVVTGGGPTGVQFF. As DNA, the CDR3 is TGCAGCGTTGTTACAGGGGGTGGACCTACAGGTGTGCAGTTCTTC.

This clone was counted only a few times. CDR3 nucleotide sequence: TGCAGCGCCTTGACTAGCGGGAGCTCCTACGAGCAGTACTTC. As protein: CSALTSGSSYEQYF. The V and J genes are TRBV29-1 and TRBJ2-7; 12 bases are shared with TRBD2. V trimming: 7 bases; J trimming: 0 bases; junction bases outside the gene matches: 4. The CDR3 has 14 residues. CDR1 and CDR2 from the germline V gene are SQVTM and ANQGSEA.

The gene calls are TRBV9 and TRBJ1-2, with D tentatively TRBD1 (5 bases). In germline, CDR1 is SGDLS, CDR2 YYNGEE. This CDR3 region has 14 residues. V shed 2 bases and J shed 7 bases, with 15 bases lying between them. The DNA for the CDR3 is TGTGCCAGCAGCGTGGGAGGGGTGGTCGGTGGCTACACCTTC. It yields the protein CASSVGGVVGGYTF.

This chain joins TRBV7-2 and TRBJ2-7, with 8 bases aligning to TRBD1. Germline V lookup: CDR1 SGHTA, CDR2 FQGNSA. This CDR3 has 14 residues. Unmatched junction bases numbered 5, after V lost 3 bases and J lost 4 bases. CDR3 region: CASSFQGATYEQYF. CDR3 nucleotide sequence: TGTGCCAGCAGCTTCCAGGGGGCCACATACGAGCAGTACTTC.